The present TCR beta chain was sequenced within a study of CD8+ T cells in alopecia areata. Study-level points and caveats: Compared with normal scalp, lesional scalp had higher clonality and more expanded CD8+ clones.

Germline CDR1 LGHNA, CDR2 YSLEER. The CDR3 runs to 13 residues. The germline V and J ends were trimmed by 2 bases and 7 bases, with 10 bases remaining between them. Investigators isolated RNA and reverse transcribed it into cDNA to act as the sequencing template. The data were produced by immunoSEQ multiplex PCR, yet TCRdb's version contains in-frame clones alone and is incomplete. The sample has 150,000 to 160,000 clones; approximately 53% are singletons. The table lists this clone with a few counts. Its antigen is unidentified. The V and J genes are TRBV4-3 and TRBJ2-3; D not resolved. The sample here was CD8+ T cells sorted from blood, taken at week 0. The TCR originated in a human donor with alopecia areata. Here the CDR3 DNA reads TGCGCCAGCAGCCAAAGTCCGGAGCATACGCAGTATTTT. The encoded protein is CASSQSPEHTQYF.